These T cell receptor beta chains were read from a single sample in a study of T cells after yellow fever vaccination. TCRdb used MiXCR to reprocess the 5' RACE reads, holding one entry per CDR3 protein. Here the sample spans 450,000 to 600,000 distinct CDR3 sequences, around 17% being singletons. The sequenced sample was PBMCs, obtained around 5 days after the first yellow fever vaccination. These receptors all stem from a man aged 18 to 29 who received the YFV17D yellow fever vaccine. Both conserved end residues are part of each CDR3. The order of the fields is clone size, CDR3 length, D gene, J gene, V gene, CDR3 protein, CDR3 DNA. The D gene is left open where the match is weak. Clone size appears in some rows only: once, few, many, or a class for an expanded clone.

abundance: few; len: 14; d_gene: TRBD1; j_gene: TRBJ1-5; v_gene: TRBV10-3; CDR3aa: CAIRPGTGDQPQHF; CDR3nt: TGTGCCATCAGGCCCGGGACAGGGGATCAGCCCCAGCATTTT
abundance: few; len: 16; d_gene: TRBD2; j_gene: TRBJ2-1; v_gene: TRBV18; CDR3aa: CASSPPTSGGRIEQFF; CDR3nt: TGTGCCAGCTCACCACCGACTAGCGGGGGGAGGATTGAGCAGTTCTTC
abundance: NA; len: 13; d_gene: NA; j_gene: TRBJ2-2; v_gene: TRBV30; CDR3aa: CASSHEHTGELFF; CDR3nt: TGTGCCTCCTCACACGAACACACCGGGGAGCTGTTTTTT
abundance: once; len: 15; d_gene: TRBD1; j_gene: TRBJ2-5; v_gene: TRBV11-3; CDR3aa: CASSQAGQGGETQYF; CDR3nt: TGTGCCAGCAGCCAAGCCGGACAGGGAGGAGAGACCCAGTACTTC
abundance: few; len: 15; d_gene: TRBD1; j_gene: TRBJ1-6; v_gene: TRBV9; CDR3aa: CASSVGTAQGSPLHF; CDR3nt: TGTGCCAGCAGCGTGGGGACAGCCCAAGGGTCACCCCTCCACTTT
abundance: few; len: 14; d_gene: TRBD2; j_gene: TRBJ2-7; v_gene: TRBV19; CDR3aa: CASSSERGIHEQYF; CDR3nt: TGTGCCAGTAGTAGCGAGCGGGGGATCCACGAGCAGTACTTC
abundance: NA; len: 11; d_gene: NA; j_gene: TRBJ1-1; v_gene: TRBV5-6; CDR3aa: CASTRGGEAFF; CDR3nt: TGTGCCAGCACCCGAGGCGGTGAAGCTTTCTTT
abundance: few; len: 15; d_gene: NA; j_gene: TRBJ2-2; v_gene: TRBV15; CDR3aa: CATRGGEGRPGELFF; CDR3nt: TGTGCCACCAGAGGGGGAGAGGGAAGGCCCGGGGAGCTGTTTTTT
abundance: few; len: 14; d_gene: TRBD1; j_gene: TRBJ2-7; v_gene: TRBV18; CDR3aa: CASSPSGQGYEQYF; CDR3nt: TGTGCCAGCTCACCTTCGGGACAGGGCTACGAGCAGTACTTC
abundance: NA; len: 20; d_gene: NA; j_gene: TRBJ2-3; v_gene: TRBV6-2/TRBV6-3; CDR3aa: CASSYRMGKKQGGRTDTQYF; CDR3nt: TGTGCCAGCAGTTACCGGATGGGGAAGAAACAGGGAGGGCGCACAGATACGCAGTATTTT
abundance: NA; len: 15; d_gene: TRBD2; j_gene: TRBJ2-1; v_gene: TRBV28; CDR3aa: CASRQTSGGGSEQFF; CDR3nt: TGTGCCAGCAGACAGACTAGCGGGGGGGGCAGTGAGCAGTTCTTC
abundance: few; len: 12; d_gene: TRBD1; j_gene: TRBJ1-2; v_gene: TRBV20-1; CDR3aa: CSASDRSHGYTF; CDR3nt: TGCAGTGCTTCGGACAGGTCTCATGGCTACACCTTC
abundance: once; len: 15; d_gene: NA; j_gene: TRBJ2-5; v_gene: TRBV5-1; CDR3aa: CASSPTLGGPETQYF; CDR3nt: TGCGCCAGCAGCCCCACCCTAGGGGGGCCAGAGACCCAGTACTTC
abundance: NA; len: 13; d_gene: TRBD1; j_gene: TRBJ2-3; v_gene: TRBV20-1; CDR3aa: CSAPRGRTDTQYF; CDR3nt: TGCAGTGCCCCCAGGGGGCGGACAGATACGCAGTATTTT
abundance: NA; len: 15; d_gene: NA; j_gene: TRBJ2-2; v_gene: TRBV5-6; CDR3aa: CASSSTGYRTGELFF; CDR3nt: TGTGCCAGCAGCTCAACAGGGTATCGGACCGGGGAGCTGTTTTTT
abundance: NA; len: 16; d_gene: NA; j_gene: TRBJ1-1; v_gene: TRBV6-5; CDR3aa: CASSYILSTMNTEAFF; CDR3nt: TGTGCCAGCAGTTACATCCTCTCTACTATGAACACTGAAGCTTTCTTT
abundance: NA; len: 12; d_gene: NA; j_gene: TRBJ2-1; v_gene: TRBV18; CDR3aa: CASSATEQEQFF; CDR3nt: TGTGCCAGCTCCGCGACGGAGCAGGAGCAGTTCTTC
abundance: NA; len: 12; d_gene: NA; j_gene: TRBJ2-3; v_gene: TRBV3-1; CDR3aa: CASSQRRDTQYF; CDR3nt: TGTGCCAGCAGCCAAAGACGGGATACGCAGTATTTT
abundance: NA; len: 18; d_gene: NA; j_gene: TRBJ1-6; v_gene: TRBV20-1; CDR3aa: CCARDLTGLSSYNSPLHF; CDR3nt: TGCTGTGCTAGGGACTTGACAGGATTGAGCTCCTATAATTCACCCCTCCACTTT
abundance: NA; len: 17; d_gene: TRBD1; j_gene: TRBJ1-1; v_gene: TRBV23-1; CDR3aa: CASSRAAGGSTNTEAFF; CDR3nt: TGCGCCAGCAGTCGCGCAGCAGGGGGCTCCACAAACACTGAAGCTTTCTTT
abundance: NA; len: 15; d_gene: TRBD1; j_gene: TRBJ2-3; v_gene: TRBV6-1; CDR3aa: CASSEPGGWTDTQYF; CDR3nt: TGTGCCAGCAGTGAACCAGGGGGATGGACAGATACGCAGTATTTT
abundance: NA; len: 16; d_gene: NA; j_gene: TRBJ2-3; v_gene: TRBV9; CDR3aa: CASSGRRTEVSDTQYF; CDR3nt: TGTGCCAGCAGCGGACGGAGGACAGAGGTTTCAGATACGCAGTATTTT
abundance: few; len: 14; d_gene: NA; j_gene: TRBJ1-1; v_gene: TRBV4-3; CDR3aa: CASSQDTGNTEAFF; CDR3nt: TGCGCCAGCAGCCAAGATACGGGGAACACTGAAGCTTTCTTT
abundance: few; len: 15; d_gene: TRBD2; j_gene: TRBJ2-5; v_gene: TRBV6-1; CDR3aa: CASSKRLAGWETQYF; CDR3nt: TGTGCCAGCAGTAAAAGACTAGCGGGCTGGGAGACCCAGTACTTC
abundance: few; len: 14; d_gene: NA; j_gene: TRBJ1-1; v_gene: TRBV4-2; CDR3aa: CASSQEPWNTEAFF; CDR3nt: TGTGCCAGCAGCCAAGAACCGTGGAACACTGAAGCTTTCTTT